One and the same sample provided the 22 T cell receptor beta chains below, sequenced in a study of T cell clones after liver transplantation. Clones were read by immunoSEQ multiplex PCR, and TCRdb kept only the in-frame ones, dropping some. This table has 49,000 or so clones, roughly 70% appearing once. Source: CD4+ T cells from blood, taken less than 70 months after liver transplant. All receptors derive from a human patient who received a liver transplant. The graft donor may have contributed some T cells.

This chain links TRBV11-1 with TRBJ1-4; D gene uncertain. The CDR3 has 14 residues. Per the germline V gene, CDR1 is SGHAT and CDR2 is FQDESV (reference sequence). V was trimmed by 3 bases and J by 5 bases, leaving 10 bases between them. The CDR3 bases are TGTGCCAGCAGCTTGGGTGGGCAGAATGAAAAACTGTTTTTT. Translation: CASSLGGQNEKLFF. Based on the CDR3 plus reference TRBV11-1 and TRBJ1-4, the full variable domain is EAEVAQSPRYKITEKSQAVAFWCDPISGHATLYWYRQILGQGPELLVQFQDESVVDDSQLPKDRFSAERLKGVDSTLKIQPAELGDSAMYLCASSLGGQNEKLFFGSGTQLSVL.

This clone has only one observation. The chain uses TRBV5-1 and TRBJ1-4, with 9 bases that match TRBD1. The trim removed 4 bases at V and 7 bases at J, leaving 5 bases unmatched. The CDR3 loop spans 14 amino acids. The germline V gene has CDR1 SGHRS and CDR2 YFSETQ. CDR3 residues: CASSGQGRGEKLFF. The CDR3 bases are TGCGCCAGCAGCGGACAGGGGAGGGGTGAAAAACTGTTTTTT. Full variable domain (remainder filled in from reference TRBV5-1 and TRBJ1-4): KAGVTQTPRYLIKTRGQQVTLSCSPISGHRSVSWYQQTPGQGLQFLFEYFSETQRNKGNFPGRFSGRQFSNSRSEMNVSTLELGDSALYLCASSGQGRGEKLFFGSGTQLSVL.

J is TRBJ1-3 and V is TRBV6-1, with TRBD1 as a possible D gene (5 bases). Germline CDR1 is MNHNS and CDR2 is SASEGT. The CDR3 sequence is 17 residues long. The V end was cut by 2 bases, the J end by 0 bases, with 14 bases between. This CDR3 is CASSEIRGRSSGNTIYF. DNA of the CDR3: TGTGCCAGCAGTGAAATTAGGGGACGGAGCTCTGGAAACACCATATATTTT.

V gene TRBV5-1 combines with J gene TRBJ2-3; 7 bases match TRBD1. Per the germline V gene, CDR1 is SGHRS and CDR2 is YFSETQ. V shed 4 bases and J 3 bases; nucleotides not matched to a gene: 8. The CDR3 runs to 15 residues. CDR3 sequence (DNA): TGCGCCAGCAGCCGTCAGGGGGAATCAACAGATACGCAGTATTTT. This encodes CASSRQGESTDTQYF.

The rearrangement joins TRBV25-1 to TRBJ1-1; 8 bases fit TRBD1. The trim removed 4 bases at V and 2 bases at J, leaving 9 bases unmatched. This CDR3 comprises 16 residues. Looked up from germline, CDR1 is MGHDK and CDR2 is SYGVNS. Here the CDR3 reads CASSGTGTGPNTEAFF. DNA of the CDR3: TGTGCCAGCAGTGGGACAGGGACAGGTCCAAACACTGAAGCTTTCTTT.

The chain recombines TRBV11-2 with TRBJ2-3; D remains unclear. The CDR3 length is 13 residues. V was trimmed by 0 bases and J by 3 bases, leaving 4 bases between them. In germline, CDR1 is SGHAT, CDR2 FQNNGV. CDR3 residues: CASSLDFTDTQYF. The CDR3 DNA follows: TGTGCCAGCAGCTTAGATTTTACAGATACGCAGTATTTT.

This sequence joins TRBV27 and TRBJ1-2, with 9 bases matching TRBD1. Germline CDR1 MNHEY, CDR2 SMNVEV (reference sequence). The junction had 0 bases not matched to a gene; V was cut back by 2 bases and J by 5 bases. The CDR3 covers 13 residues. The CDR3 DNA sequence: TGTGCCAGCAGTTTAGGGACAGGGTATGGCTACACCTTC. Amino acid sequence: CASSLGTGYGYTF.

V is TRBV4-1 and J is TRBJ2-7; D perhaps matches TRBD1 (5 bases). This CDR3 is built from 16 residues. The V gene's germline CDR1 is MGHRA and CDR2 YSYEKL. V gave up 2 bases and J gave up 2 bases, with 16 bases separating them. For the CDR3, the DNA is TGCGCCAGCAGCCAAAGGTCAAGGGGCGAAACCTACGAGCAGTACTTC. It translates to CASSQRSRGETYEQYF.

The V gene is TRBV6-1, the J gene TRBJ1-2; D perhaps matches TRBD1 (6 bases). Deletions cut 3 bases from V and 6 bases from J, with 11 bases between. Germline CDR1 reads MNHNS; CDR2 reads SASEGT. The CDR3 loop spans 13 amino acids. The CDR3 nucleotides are TGTGCCAGCAGTGAGGTCGGGGGCAATGGCTACACCTTC. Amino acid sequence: CASSEVGGNGYTF.

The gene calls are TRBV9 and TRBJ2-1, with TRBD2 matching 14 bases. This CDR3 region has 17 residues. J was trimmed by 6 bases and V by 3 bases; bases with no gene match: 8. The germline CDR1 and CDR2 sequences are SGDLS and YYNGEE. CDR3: CASSGDWTSGGFNEQFF. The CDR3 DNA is TGTGCCAGCAGCGGAGATTGGACTAGCGGGGGGTTCAATGAGCAGTTCTTC. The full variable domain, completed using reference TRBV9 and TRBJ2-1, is DSGVTQTPKHLITATGQRVTLRCSPRSGDLSVYWYQQSLDQGLQFLIQYYNGEERAKGNILERFSAQQFPDLHSELNLSSLELGDSALYFCASSGDWTSGGFNEQFFGPGTRLTVL.

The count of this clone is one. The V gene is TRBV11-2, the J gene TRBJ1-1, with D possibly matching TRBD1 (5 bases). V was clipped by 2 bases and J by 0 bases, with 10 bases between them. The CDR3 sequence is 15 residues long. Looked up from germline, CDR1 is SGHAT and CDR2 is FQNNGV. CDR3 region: CASSLTEGMNTEAFF. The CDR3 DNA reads TGTGCCAGCAGCTTAACCGAGGGGATGAACACTGAAGCTTTCTTT.

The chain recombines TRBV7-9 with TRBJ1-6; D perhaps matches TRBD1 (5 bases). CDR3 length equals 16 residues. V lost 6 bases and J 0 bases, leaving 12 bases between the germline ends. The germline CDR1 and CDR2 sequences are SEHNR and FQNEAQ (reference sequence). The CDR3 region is CASRRDGSSYNSPLHF. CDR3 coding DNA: TGTGCCAGCAGACGGGACGGAAGCTCCTATAATTCACCCCTCCACTTT.

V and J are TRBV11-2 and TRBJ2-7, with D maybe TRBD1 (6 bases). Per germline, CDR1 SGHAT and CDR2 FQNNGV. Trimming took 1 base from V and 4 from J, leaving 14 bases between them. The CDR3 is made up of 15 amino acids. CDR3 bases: TGTGCCAGCAGCTTAGTCTTAGGGACAACGTACGAGCAGTACTTC. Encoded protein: CASSLVLGTTYEQYF. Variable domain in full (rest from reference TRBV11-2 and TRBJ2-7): EAGVAQSPRYKIIEKRQSVAFWCNPISGHATLYWYQQILGQGPKLLIQFQNNGVVDDSQLPKDRFSAERLKGVDSTLKIQPAKLEDSAVYLCASSLVLGTTYEQYFGPGTRLTVT.

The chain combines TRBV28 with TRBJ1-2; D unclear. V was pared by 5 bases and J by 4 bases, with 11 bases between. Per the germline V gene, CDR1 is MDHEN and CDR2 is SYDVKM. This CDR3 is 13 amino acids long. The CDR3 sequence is CASSRGTIYGYTF. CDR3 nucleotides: TGTGCCAGCAGTCGGGGAACAATCTATGGCTACACCTTC.

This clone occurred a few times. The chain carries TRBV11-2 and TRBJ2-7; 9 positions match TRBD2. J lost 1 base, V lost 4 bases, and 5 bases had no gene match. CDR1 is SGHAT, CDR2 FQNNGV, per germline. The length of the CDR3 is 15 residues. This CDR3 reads CASSYLAGQSYEQYF. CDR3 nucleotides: TGTGCCAGCAGCTATCTAGCGGGGCAATCCTACGAGCAGTACTTC.

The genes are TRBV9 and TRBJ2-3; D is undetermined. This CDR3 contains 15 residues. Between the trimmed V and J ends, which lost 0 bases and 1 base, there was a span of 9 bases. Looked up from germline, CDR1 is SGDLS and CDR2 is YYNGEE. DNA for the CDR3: TGTGCCAGCAGCGTAGGTCCAACGGGCACAGATACGCAGTATTTT. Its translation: CASSVGPTGTDTQYF.

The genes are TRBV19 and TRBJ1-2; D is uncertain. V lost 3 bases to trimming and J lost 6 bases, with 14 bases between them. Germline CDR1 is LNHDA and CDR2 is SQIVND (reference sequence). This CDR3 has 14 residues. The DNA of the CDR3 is TGTGCCAGTAGTATTAGCTCGGCAACGAATGGCTACACCTTC. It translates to CASSISSATNGYTF.

The CDR3 bases are TGTGCCAGCAGTTATTCTAGGTCGGACAGGGCCTATGGCTACACCTTC. As protein: CASSYSRSDRAYGYTF. The chain has TRBV6-5 and TRBJ1-2; TRBD1 agrees at 8 bases. Germline trimming cut 3 bases from V and 4 bases from J; bases unmatched to any gene: 10. Germline V gene lookup returns CDR1 MNHEY and CDR2 SVGAGI. The CDR3 is made up of 16 amino acids.

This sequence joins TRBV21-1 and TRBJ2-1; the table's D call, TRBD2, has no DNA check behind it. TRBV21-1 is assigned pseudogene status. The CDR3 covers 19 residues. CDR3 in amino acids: CASRRGLAGVDSSYNEQFF. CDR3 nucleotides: TGTGCCAGCAGGAGGGGACTAGCGGGGGTCGACAGCTCCTACAATGAGCAGTTCTTC.

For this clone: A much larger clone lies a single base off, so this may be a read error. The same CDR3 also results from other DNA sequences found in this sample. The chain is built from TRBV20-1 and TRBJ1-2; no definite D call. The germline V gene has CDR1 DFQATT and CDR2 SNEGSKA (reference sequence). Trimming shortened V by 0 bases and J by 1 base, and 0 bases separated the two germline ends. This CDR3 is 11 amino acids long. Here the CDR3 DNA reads TGCAGTGCTAGAGATAACTATGGCTACACCTTC. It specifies CSARDNYGYTF.

CDR3 region: CASSLRGDFAARPQHF. The CDR3 DNA reads TGTGCCAGCAGTTTAAGAGGGGACTTCGCCGCCCGGCCCCAGCATTTT. The V call is TRBV27, the J call TRBJ1-5; D might be TRBD1 (5 bases). This CDR3 spans 16 amino acids. The V and J ends lost 2 bases and 9 bases respectively, with 20 bases between them. The V gene's germline CDR1 is MNHEY and CDR2 SMNVEV (reference sequence).

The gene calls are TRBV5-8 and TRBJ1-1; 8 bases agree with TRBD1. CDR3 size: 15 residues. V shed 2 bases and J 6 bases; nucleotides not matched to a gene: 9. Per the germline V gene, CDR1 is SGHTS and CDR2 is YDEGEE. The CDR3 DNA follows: TGTGCCAGCAGCTTACAGGGGGTGCGGACCGCTGAAGCTTTCTTT. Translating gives CASSLQGVRTAEAFF.